This T cell receptor beta chain was captured in a study of CD8 T cells in Susac syndrome. Study-wide results and caveats: As acknowledged by the study, its TCR sequencing and HLA analysis included a relatively small number of individuals.

Random hexamers were used to reverse transcribe 0.5 to 1 ug of RNA. Amplification of TCR beta CDR3 spanned 54 Vbeta and 13 Jbeta via immunoSEQ multiplex PCR. TCRdb reanalysed the immunoSEQ multiplex PCR reads using MiXCR and keeps one entry per CDR3 protein. The sample contains roughly 130,000 distinct CDR3 sequences, about 95% of which appear only once. Multiple sclerosis controls were treatment-naive patients with stable or active relapsing-remitting disease. The CDR3 extends over 16 amino acids. Looked up from germline, CDR1 is SGHDT and CDR2 is YYEEEE. V lost 4 bases, J lost 1 base, and 14 bases lay in between. As to this clonotype: What it binds is not known.

The specimen sequenced was CD4+ T cells from PBMCs. V usage is TRBV5-6 and J usage is TRBJ2-2; D unclear. The clonotype was recovered from a human donor with multiple sclerosis. The CDR3 loop is CASSPPRGLNTGELFF. The DNA of the CDR3 is TGTGCCAGCAGCCCCCCCCGTGGCCTGAACACCGGGGAGCTGTTTTTT.